This T cell receptor (beta chain) was recorded in a study of T cells in Graves' hyperthyroidism and ophthalmopathy. V lost 1 base and J 7 bases, leaving 4 bases between the germline ends. From germline, CDR1 is LGHDT and CDR2 YNNKEL (reference sequence). This CDR3 spans 11 amino acids. RNA transcripts gave rise to amplified TCR beta CDR3 regions. The HTBI set primed first-round TCR CDR3 RT-PCR. TCRdb ran MiXCR on the multiplex PCR reads and lists one entry per CDR3 protein. The data show under 750,000 distinct CDR3 sequences, with around 20% seen just once and roughly 17% held by the top ten. Hyperthyroidism, newly diagnosed and lasting under 2 months, affected patients aged 18 to 65. It was uncontrolled infection, other autoimmune disease, pregnancy or lactation that excluded patients. Blood was drawn at first hyperthyroidism diagnosis, before any ophthalmopathy symptoms.

This chain connects TRBV3-1 to TRBJ1-2; D call uncertain. Specimen: blood. This clonotype originated in a woman between 50 and 59 years old with Graves' hyperthyroidism that later progressed to Graves' ophthalmopathy. The CDR3 sequence is CASSQVGGYTF. CDR3 DNA: TGTGCCAGCAGCCAAGTAGGTGGCTACACCTTC.